These T cell receptor beta chains were read from a single sample in a study of T cells expressing NK-cell markers. TCRdb reprocessed the 5' RACE reads and stores each CDR3 protein as one record, lacking DNA. This sample lists about 32,000 distinct CDR3 sequences; its ten largest clones have roughly three fifths. Sample: blood T cells: a sorted CD56 or NKG2C T cell subset, CD4+ or CD8+ T cells, or bulk PBMC T cells (not recorded which). The source of these receptors is a woman between 18 and 70 years old in good health. Both conserved end residues are part of each CDR3.

J: TRBJ1-3
V: TRBV29-1
CDR3: CSVTSGPGGNTIYF

J: TRBJ1-1
V: TRBV5-1
CDR3: CASSVVGTEAFF

J: TRBJ2-2
V: TRBV7-9
CDR3: CASSLSSGGTGELFF

J: TRBJ1-5
V: TRBV3-1
CDR3: CASSQGGDQPQHF

J: TRBJ2-7
V: TRBV13
CDR3: CASSSGQGASYEQYF

J: TRBJ2-7
V: TRBV27
CDR3: CASRKAYSGSLDEQYF

J: TRBJ2-7
V: TRBV27
CDR3: CASSLSGAKPYEQYF

J: TRBJ2-7
V: TRBV7-8
CDR3: CASSEPGTPSYEQYF

J: TRBJ2-7
V: TRBV7-2
CDR3: CASSLGYLRAYEQYF

J: TRBJ2-7
V: TRBV28
CDR3: CASSTATGRPYEQYF

J: TRBJ2-7
V: TRBV12-3/TRBV12-4
CDR3: CASSPRDSYSYEQYF

J: TRBJ2-7
V: TRBV10-3
CDR3: CATGGPSSYEQYF

J: TRBJ2-3
V: TRBV6-5
CDR3: CASSYRAGGMADTQYF

J: TRBJ2-3
V: TRBV6-1
CDR3: CASSRGRERADTQYF

J: TRBJ1-2
V: TRBV16
CDR3: CASSPDGRSGTF

J: TRBJ2-1
V: TRBV7-6
CDR3: CASSLFRGGRKGDEQFF

J: TRBJ1-3
V: TRBV9
CDR3: CASSGQGLGNTIYF

J: TRBJ2-5
V: TRBV20-1
CDR3: CSAAGGRGETQYF

J: TRBJ1-6
V: TRBV12-3/TRBV12-4
CDR3: CASYSYSPLHF

J: TRBJ1-1
V: TRBV12-3/TRBV12-4
CDR3: CASKLGVMNTEAFF

J: TRBJ2-1
V: TRBV2
CDR3: CASTTGTYNEQFF

J: TRBJ1-1
V: TRBV5-1
CDR3: CASSPMGPPPEAFF

J: TRBJ1-1
V: TRBV4-1
CDR3: CASSLDRRNTEAFF

J: TRBJ2-7
V: TRBV5-6
CDR3: CASSLGTGGPYEQYF

J: TRBJ2-5
V: TRBV11-2
CDR3: CASSLASGKETQYF

J: TRBJ2-7
V: TRBV4-1
CDR3: CASSQGGGFYEQYF

J: TRBJ2-1
V: TRBV7-8
CDR3: CASSKLAGGYNEQFF

J: TRBJ2-2
V: TRBV10-3
CDR3: CAIFDPGLAGVWNTGELFF

J: TRBJ1-1
V: TRBV28
CDR3: CASSLPRQGGEAFF

J: TRBJ2-7
V: TRBV15
CDR3: CATSSQISRGTSYEQYF

J: TRBJ2-7
V: TRBV2
CDR3: CASSPGLALYEQYF

J: TRBJ2-1
V: TRBV27
CDR3: CASSSVRERFDEQFF

J: TRBJ2-7
V: TRBV3-1
CDR3: CASSQEGQGSAEQYF

J: TRBJ2-7
V: TRBV5-1
CDR3: CASSLQGMGLLYEQYF

J: TRBJ2-3
V: TRBV30
CDR3: CAWANSGSTDTQYF

J: TRBJ2-2
V: TRBV20-1
CDR3: CSARVPSGKPNTGELFF

J: TRBJ1-1
V: TRBV20-1
CDR3: CSTSGGLNTEAFF

J: TRBJ2-2
V: TRBV6-5
CDR3: CASTKRGGLYTGELFF

J: TRBJ2-3
V: TRBV7-9
CDR3: CASSETGYTDTQYF

J: TRBJ1-2
V: TRBV5-5
CDR3: CASSPGQSNYGYTF

J: TRBJ2-1
V: TRBV7-6
CDR3: CASSLKAGGPLPTEQFF

J: TRBJ2-2
V: TRBV11-2
CDR3: CASSARDRGWTGELFF

J: TRBJ1-6
V: TRBV9
CDR3: CASSVDRGGESPLHF

J: TRBJ2-1
V: TRBV11-2
CDR3: CASTSGAEQFF

J: TRBJ2-1
V: TRBV7-9
CDR3: CASSYAQGDYNEQFF

J: TRBJ2-5
V: TRBV9
CDR3: CASSAATGGGGETQYF

J: TRBJ2-7
V: TRBV27
CDR3: CASSPVRDRGAYEQYF

J: TRBJ1-2
V: TRBV10-3
CDR3: CAISDSRNGYTF

J: TRBJ1-6
V: TRBV4-1
CDR3: CASSQAGTGFEPLHF

J: TRBJ2-3
V: TRBV12-3/TRBV12-4
CDR3: CASSVRVTSTDTQYF